This T cell receptor beta chain was retrieved from a study of CD8 T cells in ankylosing spondylitis. Notes on the study in general: Matched ankylosing spondylitis synovial fluid reportedly contained a significantly enriched population of disease-linked clones.

Quantitative 5'-RACE with molecular barcodes generated TCR beta libraries. TCRdb reprocessed the 5' RACE reads with MiXCR, giving one entry per CDR3 protein. The table records approximately 350,000 distinct CDR3 sequences, around 15% of them present only once. CDR3 length equals 18 residues. Trimming cost V 2 bases and J 2 bases; bases outside gene matches: 13. In germline, CDR1 is SGHRS, CDR2 YFSETQ. Comment on this clonotype: Its antigen is currently unknown.

The sequencing input was blood, either unsorted or a sorted T cell fraction (not recorded which). J is TRBJ1-2 and V is TRBV5-1; 9 bases map to TRBD1. This receptor was obtained from a male donor with ankylosing spondylitis or in good health (not recorded which). The CDR3 sequence is CASSFGTGSLLGNYGYTF. The DNA for the CDR3 is TGCGCCAGCAGCTTTGGGACAGGGTCCCTTCTTGGGAACTATGGCTACACCTTC.